This T cell receptor beta chain originates from a study of T cell repertoires in cytomegalovirus infection (dated by TCRdb to the late 2010s). In terms of the full investigation: Donor HLA type was relevant to the analysis, as public TCR beta signatures indicated carriage of CMV infection together with the matching HLA type.

This clonotype was picked up many times. Its antigen target is currently unknown. No much larger clone is present one base from it, and per-base qualities are unavailable. General findings and caveats noted by the study authors: The ex vivo response was dominated by HLA-C-restricted CMV-specific TCR beta clonotypes, which also provided the single most frequent clonotype in two of eight donors. Carriers of CMV infection plus the relevant HLA type were discriminated by the cumulative frequency of public TCR beta family members in the study cohort and in an independent 352-donor cohort.

Sequencing was performed on an Illumina HiSeq 1500. TCRdb took the public reads, trimmed them with fastp at Q25, ran MiXCR for clone calling and kept in-frame beta chains. Rows are unified per CDR3 protein, each entry keeping the most common DNA and genes. This sample comprises 310,000 or so distinct CDR3 sequences, roughly 17% of them detected only once. Clones ranked in the top ten supply 9.5% to 15% of the sample. Sample: PBMCs. This sequence was found in a human donor in good health (CMV status not recorded). Some clones in this sample may be carry-over from other donors' samples.

The CDR3 has the sequence CASSFFASGGAQETQYF. Read as DNA, the sequence is TGTGCCAGCAGTTTTTTTGCTAGCGGGGGGGCACAGGAGACCCAGTACTTC. In this chain, TRBV28 is recombined with TRBJ2-5; 12 bases in between match TRBD2. Counted from cysteine to phenylalanine, this CDR3 has 17 amino acids. Here the CDR3 DNA is all that survives: 51 bases in frame from base 1. Trimming takes 3 bases off V and 5 bases off J; junction bases not matched to a gene: 10. Taken from the germline V gene, the CDR1 and CDR2 loops are MDHEN and SYDVKM. The reference TRBV28 and TRBJ2-5 proteins fill in what lies around the CDR3, so the full variable domain reads DVKVTQSSRYLVKRTGEKVFLECVQDMDHENMFWYRQDPGLGLRLIYFSYDVKMKEKGDIPEGYSVSREKKERFSLILESASTNQTSMYLCASSFFASGGAQETQYFGPGTRLLVL.